These T cell receptor beta chains were read from a single sample in a study of cytomegalovirus exposure and HLA in healthy donors. Clones were sequenced by immunoSEQ multiplex PCR, and TCRdb holds only the in-frame ones, with some missing. There are some 120,000 clones in the sample; roughly 79% occur only once, and roughly 3.9% lies in the top ten. What was sequenced was PBMCs. These receptors were obtained from a woman between 25 and 40 years old in good health and CMV-seronegative. Both conserved end residues are part of each CDR3. D genes are given only for firm matches. Some rows mark clone size as missing; the rest say once, few, many or name a class of expanded clone.

CDR3nt | CDR3aa | d_gene | j_gene | abundance | v_gene
TGCGCCAGCAGGCCGCGGGAAGCAGATACGCAGTATTTT | CASRPREADTQYF | . | TRBJ2-3 | . | TRBV4-1
TGTTCCAGCAGCGACAGGCGGCTGAGCTCCTACAATGAGCAGTTCTTC | CSSSDRRLSSYNEQFF | . | TRBJ2-1 | . | TRBV7-9
TGTGCCAGCAGCTTATCAGGCACCGGGGAGCTGTTTTTT | CASSLSGTGELFF | . | TRBJ2-2 | . | TRBV7-3
TGCGCCAGCAGCCCCCCAGCGGGAGGTACCACCAATGAGCAGTTCTTC | CASSPPAGGTTNEQFF | TRBD2 | TRBJ2-1 | . | TRBV5-1
TGTGCCAGCAGAGCTCTAGCGGGGCCTTCCTACGAGCAGTACTTC | CASRALAGPSYEQYF | TRBD2 | TRBJ2-7 | once | TRBV7-8
TGTGCCACTTCGGACCCGGGCGGGACAGATAGCTCCTACGAGCAGTACTTC | CATSDPGGTDSSYEQYF | . | TRBJ2-7 | few | TRBV15
TGTGCCAGTTTTGGACAGGGGTCCTACGAGCAGTACTTC | CASFGQGSYEQYF | TRBD1 | TRBJ2-7 | . | TRBV6-5
TGTGCCACCAGCAGAGAAGTCGGAGCAACCTACGAGCAGTACTTC | CATSREVGATYEQYF | . | TRBJ2-7 | . | TRBV15
TGTGCCAGCAGCCCCTTCGGGACAGGGTTATCTGGGGCCAACGTCCTGACTTTC | CASSPFGTGLSGANVLTF | TRBD1 | TRBJ2-6 | . | TRBV7-9
TGTGCCAGCAGTATAACCCGGACTATCACCGGGGAGCTGTTTTTT | CASSITRTITGELFF | . | TRBJ2-2 | . | TRBV6-1
TGTGCCAGTAGTATCCAGGGGAAGCGGCAGTTCCATGAGCAGTTCTTC | CASSIQGKRQFHEQFF | . | TRBJ2-1 | . | TRBV19
TGTGCCAGTAACGTCGAGGGAGGCGCTAATGAAAAACTGTTTTTT | CASNVEGGANEKLFF | . | TRBJ1-4 | once | TRBV19
TGCGCCAGCAGTTCCAAGGTGGGACAGGGATCCTACGAGCAGTACTTC | CASSSKVGQGSYEQYF | TRBD1 | TRBJ2-7 | . | TRBV5-1
TGTGCCAGCAGCTTGGACTTTGCCTACAATGAGCAGTTCTTC | CASSLDFAYNEQFF | . | TRBJ2-1 | . | TRBV7-9
TGTGCCACCAGCAGAGACTATCTGGGGGGACCTTACGGCTACACCTTC | CATSRDYLGGPYGYTF | . | TRBJ1-2 | once | TRBV15
TGTGCCAGCAGTTTGTCCAGGCGGGGTACCCAGTACTTC | CASSLSRRGTQYF | . | TRBJ2-5 | . | TRBV28
TGTGCCAGCAGCCATAGCCCCGACTGGTCCTACGAGCAGTACTTC | CASSHSPDWSYEQYF | . | TRBJ2-7 | . | TRBV28
TGTGCCAGCAGCGCACCCCGGAGCTCTGGAAACACCATATATTTT | CASSAPRSSGNTIYF | . | TRBJ1-3 | . | TRBV5-8
TGTGCCAGCAGCCACGGGATACCGAACACCGGGGAGCTGTTTTTT | CASSHGIPNTGELFF | . | TRBJ2-2 | . | TRBV6-1
TGTGCCAGCAGCCAGGGACAGGGGTTGAACACTGAAGCTTTCTTT | CASSQGQGLNTEAFF | TRBD1 | TRBJ1-1 | . | TRBV25-1
TGTGCCAGCAGTCTCGATGAGCAGTTCTTC | CASSLDEQFF | . | TRBJ2-1 | . | TRBV2
TGTGCCAGCAGCCAGAATTCGGGTAGCTCTGGAAACACCATATATTTT | CASSQNSGSSGNTIYF | . | TRBJ1-3 | . | TRBV27